This T cell receptor (beta chain) originates from a study of tumor-infiltrating lymphocytes in oesophageal squamous cell carcinoma. For this clonotype: The junction departs from the called germline gene at one end, perhaps through a read error.

One entry per CDR3 protein results from TCRdb running MiXCR on the PCR reads. The profile shows roughly 13,000 distinct CDR3 sequences, approximately 50% of them singletons. The receptor was derived from a male donor with esophageal squamous cell carcinoma. Source material: normal esophageal tissue next to the tumor.

The CDR3 DNA is TGTGCTAGCAGCGCCGCAGGCCGGGAGACCCAGTACTTC. Encoded protein: CASSAAGRETQYF. The V gene is TRBV7-6, the J gene TRBJ2-3, with D uncertain. The J call is doubtful: the DNA matches TRBJ2-5 better. The CDR3 is made up of 13 amino acids. Germline CDR1 SGHVS, CDR2 FNYEAQ.